Below, one T cell receptor (beta chain) is given with its context. Its target is not known. The data were obtained in a study of cytomegalovirus exposure and HLA in healthy donors. Study results and limitations: The records held CMV serostatus as the only immune exposure information.

V was cut by 2 bases and J by 2 bases, with 11 bases left in between. The CDR3 spans 16 residues. CDR1 and CDR2 from the germline V gene are SGDLS and YYNGEE. Primers: 60 Vbeta forward and 13 Jbeta reverse. Assay: immunoSEQ multiplex PCR; the TCRdb copy retains only in-frame clones and omits some. The table records 55,000 to 85,000 clones, roughly 78% of them present only once. The specimen sequenced was PBMCs. The chain recombines TRBV9 with TRBJ1-6; D not certain. This TCR was recovered from a woman aged 40 to 50 in good health and CMV-seropositive. Here the CDR3 reads CASSVTEGAYNSPLHF. CDR3 DNA sequence: TGTGCCAGCAGCGTCACTGAGGGTGCCTATAATTCACCCCTCCACTTT.